The rows below give T cell receptor beta chains drawn from one sample of a study of blood T cell repertoires in COVID-19. Generated by immunoSEQ multiplex PCR, the TCRdb table keeps only in-frame clones and is missing some. Of about 68,000 clones in the sample, 65% to 90% were seen once. Material: peripheral blood. These receptors were taken from a man between 45 and 60 years old with acute or convalescent COVID-19. CDR3s include the opening cysteine and the closing phenylalanine or tryptophan. D genes are given only for firm matches. Clone size is not always given. Where it is, it says once, few, many or a class for expanded clones.

d_call: -
clone_size: -
j_call: TRBJ1-1
v_call: TRBV5-4
cdr3_aa: CASRSQTENTEAFF
cdr3_nt: TGTGCCAGCAGATCGCAGACAGAAAACACTGAAGCTTTCTTT

d_call: -
clone_size: -
j_call: TRBJ2-5
v_call: TRBV2
cdr3_aa: CASSGTGQETQYF
cdr3_nt: TGTGCCAGCAGCGGTACGGGTCAAGAGACCCAGTACTTC

d_call: TRBD2
clone_size: -
j_call: TRBJ2-2
v_call: TRBV13
cdr3_aa: CASSSGLAGPGELFF
cdr3_nt: TGTGCCAGCAGCTCCGGACTAGCGGGTCCCGGGGAGCTGTTTTTT

d_call: -
clone_size: once
j_call: TRBJ1-6
v_call: TRBV4-1
cdr3_aa: CASSQGPQAGLRLNSPLHF
cdr3_nt: TGCGCCAGCAGCCAAGGCCCCCAGGCAGGGCTACGCCTTAATTCACCCCTCCACTTT

d_call: -
clone_size: -
j_call: TRBJ2-5
v_call: TRBV29-1
cdr3_aa: CSVEDPRRGETQYF
cdr3_nt: TGCAGCGTTGAAGATCCTCGTCGCGGGGAGACCCAGTACTTC

d_call: TRBD2
clone_size: -
j_call: TRBJ2-5
v_call: TRBV3-1/TRBV3-2
cdr3_aa: CASSPRAGEGETQYF
cdr3_nt: TGTGCCAGCAGCCCCCGGGCGGGGGAAGGTGAGACCCAGTACTTC

d_call: TRBD1
clone_size: -
j_call: TRBJ1-5
v_call: TRBV6-5
cdr3_aa: CASSRTGLSNQPQHF
cdr3_nt: TGTGCCAGCAGCCGGACAGGGCTCAGCAATCAGCCCCAGCATTTT

d_call: -
clone_size: -
j_call: TRBJ1-2
v_call: TRBV2
cdr3_aa: CASSDQVGYTF
cdr3_nt: TGTGCCAGCAGTGACCAGGTTGGCTACACCTTC

d_call: TRBD1
clone_size: once
j_call: TRBJ1-6
v_call: TRBV3-1/TRBV3-2
cdr3_aa: CASSQRSTGTGNSPLHF
cdr3_nt: TGTGCCAGCAGCCAACGTTCGACCGGGACAGGGAATTCACCCCTCCACTTT

d_call: TRBD1
clone_size: -
j_call: TRBJ2-2
v_call: TRBV5-5
cdr3_aa: CASSTRDSYTGELFF
cdr3_nt: TGTGCCAGCAGCACCCGGGACAGCTACACCGGGGAGCTGTTTTTT

d_call: -
clone_size: -
j_call: TRBJ1-1
v_call: TRBV11-3
cdr3_aa: CASSSQENTEAFF
cdr3_nt: TGTGCCAGCAGCTCACAGGAGAACACTGAAGCTTTCTTT

d_call: TRBD1
clone_size: -
j_call: TRBJ1-6
v_call: TRBV4-1
cdr3_aa: CASSQGQGNSPLHF
cdr3_nt: TGCGCCAGCAGCCAAGGACAGGGCAATTCACCCCTCCACTTT

d_call: TRBD1
clone_size: -
j_call: TRBJ2-5
v_call: TRBV29-1
cdr3_aa: CSGGQNQETQYF
cdr3_nt: TGCAGCGGGGGACAGAACCAAGAGACCCAGTACTTC

d_call: -
clone_size: -
j_call: TRBJ2-7
v_call: TRBV7-8
cdr3_aa: CASSLQQDYEQYF
cdr3_nt: TGTGCCAGCAGCTTACAACAGGACTACGAGCAGTACTTC

d_call: -
clone_size: -
j_call: TRBJ2-3
v_call: TRBV21-1
cdr3_aa: CASSKAQVFWGTDTQYF
cdr3_nt: TGTGCCAGCAGCAAAGCGCAGGTGTTTTGGGGCACAGATACGCAGTATTTT

d_call: TRBD1
clone_size: -
j_call: TRBJ2-7
v_call: TRBV28
cdr3_aa: CASSLVGRDRADEQYF
cdr3_nt: TGTGCCAGCAGTTTGGTGGGACGAGACAGGGCTGACGAGCAGTACTTC

d_call: -
clone_size: -
j_call: TRBJ2-2
v_call: TRBV4-1
cdr3_aa: CASSQTDSFTGELFF
cdr3_nt: TGCGCCAGCAGCCAAACGGACAGCTTCACCGGGGAGCTGTTTTTT

d_call: TRBD1
clone_size: once
j_call: TRBJ2-2
v_call: TRBV27
cdr3_aa: CASTMGAGGNTGELFF
cdr3_nt: TGTGCCAGCACCATGGGGGCAGGGGGAAACACCGGGGAGCTGTTTTTT

d_call: -
clone_size: -
j_call: TRBJ2-3
v_call: TRBV21-1
cdr3_aa: CASSKEDRGISSTDTQYF
cdr3_nt: TGTGCCAGCAGCAAAGAGGACAGGGGAATATCTAGCACAGATACGCAGTATTTT

d_call: TRBD1
clone_size: -
j_call: TRBJ2-2
v_call: TRBV27
cdr3_aa: CASLRTGGVGELFF
cdr3_nt: TGTGCCAGCCTACGGACAGGTGGAGTCGGGGAGCTGTTTTTT

d_call: -
clone_size: -
j_call: TRBJ2-3
v_call: TRBV13
cdr3_aa: CASSLGVGGSTDTQYF
cdr3_nt: TGTGCCAGCAGCTTAGGCGTCGGGGGAAGCACAGATACGCAGTATTTT

d_call: TRBD2
clone_size: -
j_call: TRBJ2-5
v_call: TRBV3-1/TRBV3-2
cdr3_aa: CASSPGLDFTETQYF
cdr3_nt: TGTGCCAGCAGCCCTGGACTAGATTTTACTGAGACCCAGTACTTC

d_call: TRBD1
clone_size: -
j_call: TRBJ2-5
v_call: TRBV10-3
cdr3_aa: CAISGGQGQETQYF
cdr3_nt: TGTGCCATCAGCGGGGGACAGGGCCAAGAGACCCAGTACTTC

d_call: -
clone_size: -
j_call: TRBJ2-3
v_call: TRBV19
cdr3_aa: CASREGGPGTQYF
cdr3_nt: TGTGCCAGCCGAGAGGGGGGGCCGGGTACGCAGTATTTT